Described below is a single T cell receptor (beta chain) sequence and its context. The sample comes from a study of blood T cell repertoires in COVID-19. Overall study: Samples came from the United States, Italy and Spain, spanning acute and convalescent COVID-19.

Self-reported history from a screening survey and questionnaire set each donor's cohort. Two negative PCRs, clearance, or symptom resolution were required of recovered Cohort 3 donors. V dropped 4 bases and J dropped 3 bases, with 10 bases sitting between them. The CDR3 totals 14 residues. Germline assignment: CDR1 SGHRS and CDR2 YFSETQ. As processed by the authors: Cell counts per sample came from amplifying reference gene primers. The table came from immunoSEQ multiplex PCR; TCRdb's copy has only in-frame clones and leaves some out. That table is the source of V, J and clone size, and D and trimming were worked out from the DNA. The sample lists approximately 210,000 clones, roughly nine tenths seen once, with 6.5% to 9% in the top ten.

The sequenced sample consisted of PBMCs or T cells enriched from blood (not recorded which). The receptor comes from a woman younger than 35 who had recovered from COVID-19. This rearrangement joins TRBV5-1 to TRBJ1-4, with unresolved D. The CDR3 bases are TGCGCCAGCAGCGTAGCAGTATCTAATGAAAAACTGTTTTTT. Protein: CASSVAVSNEKLFF. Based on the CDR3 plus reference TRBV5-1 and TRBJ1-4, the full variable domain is KAGVTQTPRYLIKTRGQQVTLSCSPISGHRSVSWYQQTPGQGLQFLFEYFSETQRNKGNFPGRFSGRQFSNSRSEMNVSTLELGDSALYLCASSVAVSNEKLFFGSGTQLSVL.